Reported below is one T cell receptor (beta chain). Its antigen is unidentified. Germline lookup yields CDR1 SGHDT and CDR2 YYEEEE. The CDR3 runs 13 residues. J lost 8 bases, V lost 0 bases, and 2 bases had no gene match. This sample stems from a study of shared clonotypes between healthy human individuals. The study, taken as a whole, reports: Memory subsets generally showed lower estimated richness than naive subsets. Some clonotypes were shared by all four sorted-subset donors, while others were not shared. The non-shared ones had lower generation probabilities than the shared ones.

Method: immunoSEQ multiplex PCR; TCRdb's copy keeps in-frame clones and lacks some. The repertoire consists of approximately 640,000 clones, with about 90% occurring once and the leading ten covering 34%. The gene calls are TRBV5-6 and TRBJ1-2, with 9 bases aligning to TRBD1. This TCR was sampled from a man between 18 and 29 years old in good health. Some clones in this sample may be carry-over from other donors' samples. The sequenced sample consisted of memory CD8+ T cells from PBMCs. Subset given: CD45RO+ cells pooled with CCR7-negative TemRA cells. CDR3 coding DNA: TGTGCCAGCAGCTTGGGACAGGGGGTCGGCTACACCTTC. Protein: CASSLGQGVGYTF.